This T cell receptor (beta chain) was recorded in a study of beta chain features in type 1 diabetes. Study-wide background: When patients were set against healthy donors, age, gender and cell yields were similar.

Study results and limitations: Patients showed naive, central memory and Treg TCRB repertoires that appeared more similar than those of healthy donors. TCRB rearrangement may or may not be influenced by HLA type; here this remained unresolved. Short templates might get an advantage during PCR, and this would be equal in patients and controls.

Concerning this clone itself: Its antigen is undetermined.

Trimming left V 1 base short and J 9 bases short, with 5 bases between. Germline V gene sequence: CDR1 DFQATT, CDR2 SNEGSKA (reference sequence). There are 10 residues in the CDR3. Reverse transcription of all isolated RNA meant that expressed TCRB transcripts were sequenced. The data were produced by immunoSEQ multiplex PCR, yet TCRdb's version contains in-frame clones alone and is incomplete. The sample records about 900,000 clones, about 17% being singletons. V and J are TRBV20-1 and TRBJ2-3; D is uncertain. Sequenced: naive CD4+ T cells from blood. This TCR derives from a woman aged 18-35 years in good health. The CDR3 region has the DNA TGCAGTGCTAGAGGTCGGACGCAGTATTTT. This translates into CSARGRTQYF.